Listed below are T cell receptor beta chains from one sample, sequenced in a study of blood T cells in healthy people across ages. TCRdb re-called the 5' RACE reads through MiXCR, storing one row per CDR3 protein. This table has over 1,500,000 distinct CDR3 sequences, just under 50% appearing once. The specimen was blood. These receptors were taken from a woman aged 40-49 years in good health. Both conserved end residues are part of each CDR3. The order of the fields is CDR3 protein, CDR3 DNA, CDR3 length, V gene, J gene, D gene, clone size. A D gene is named only where the DNA matches it firmly. Size is omitted from some rows. Given values are once, few, many or a class for expanded clones.

CSARTGPNTGELFF	TGCAGCGCTCGGACAGGGCCGAACACCGGGGAGCTGTTTTTT	14	TRBV29-1	TRBJ2-2	TRBD1	NA
CASDGAGSHGYTF	TGTGCCAGCGATGGGGCAGGGAGTCATGGCTACACCTTC	13	TRBV6-1	TRBJ1-2	NA	NA
CASSPWTGGQQNFNEQFF	TGTGCCAGCAGCCCTTGGACAGGGGGCCAGCAAAATTTCAATGAGCAGTTCTTC	18	TRBV7-2	TRBJ2-1	TRBD1	few
CASSYGLAGGQDTQYF	TGTGCCAGCAGTTATGGGCTAGCGGGGGGGCAGGATACGCAGTATTTT	16	TRBV27	TRBJ2-3	TRBD2	once
CASSSDRDHNEQFF	TGTGCCAGCAGTTCGGACAGGGACCACAATGAGCAGTTCTTC	14	TRBV25-1	TRBJ2-1	TRBD1	NA
CSVGPNLEDEQFF	TGCAGCGTTGGCCCTAATTTAGAGGATGAGCAGTTCTTC	13	TRBV29-1	TRBJ2-1	NA	NA
CASTLGQGAGPLHF	TGTGCCAGTACACTGGGACAGGGGGCAGGACCCCTCCACTTT	14	TRBV2	TRBJ1-6	TRBD1	NA
CASSLSLNAKNIQYF	TGTGCCAGCAGCTTAAGCTTAAACGCCAAAAACATTCAGTACTTC	15	TRBV7-2	TRBJ2-4	NA	NA
CASSGGQGGTYNEQFF	TGTGCCAGCAGCGGGGGACAGGGGGGAACCTACAATGAGCAGTTCTTC	16	TRBV5-5	TRBJ2-1	TRBD1	few
CSARVQGRSNQPQHF	TGCAGTGCTAGAGTACAGGGACGAAGCAATCAGCCCCAGCATTTT	15	TRBV20-1	TRBJ1-5	NA	few
CSARQGINYGYTF	TGCAGTGCTAGACAGGGGATTAACTATGGCTACACCTTC	13	TRBV20-1	TRBJ1-2	NA	NA
CASQGQGGYGYTF	TGTGCCAGCCAGGGACAGGGGGGCTATGGCTACACCTTC	13	TRBV25-1	TRBJ1-2	TRBD1	NA
CASASKIGQNYGYTF	TGCGCCAGCGCCTCCAAGATCGGACAGAACTATGGCTACACCTTC	15	TRBV4-3	TRBJ1-2	NA	NA
CASSGGGLAGSSDTQYF	TGTGCCAGCAGTGGGGGAGGACTAGCGGGGTCCTCAGATACGCAGTATTTT	17	TRBV2	TRBJ2-3	TRBD2	NA
CASSLVMGSGANVLTF	TGTGCCAGCAGCTTAGTTATGGGGTCTGGGGCCAACGTCCTGACTTTC	16	TRBV11-2	TRBJ2-6	NA	NA
CSATTPDSPIHEQYF	TGCAGTGCTACCACCCCGGACAGTCCCATCCACGAGCAGTACTTC	15	TRBV20-1	TRBJ2-7	NA	NA
CASRPSLQGLDEQFF	TGTGCCAGCAGACCCAGCCTACAGGGTTTGGATGAGCAGTTCTTC	15	TRBV6-5	TRBJ2-1	NA	NA
CASNPSGTGGHGYTF	TGTGCCAGCAACCCCAGCGGGACAGGGGGCCATGGCTACACCTTC	15	TRBV6-5	TRBJ1-2	TRBD1	NA